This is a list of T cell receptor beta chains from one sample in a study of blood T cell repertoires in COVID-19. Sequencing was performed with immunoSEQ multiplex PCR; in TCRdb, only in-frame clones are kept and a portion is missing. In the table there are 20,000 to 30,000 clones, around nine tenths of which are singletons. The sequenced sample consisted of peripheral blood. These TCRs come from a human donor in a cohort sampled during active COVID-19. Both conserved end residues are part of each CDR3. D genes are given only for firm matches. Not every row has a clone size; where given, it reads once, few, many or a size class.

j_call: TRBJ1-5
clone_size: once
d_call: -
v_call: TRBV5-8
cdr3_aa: CASSLSRGGEDTNQPQHF
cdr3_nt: TGTGCCAGCAGCTTGTCCCGGGGGGGCGAGGATACCAATCAGCCCCAGCATTTT

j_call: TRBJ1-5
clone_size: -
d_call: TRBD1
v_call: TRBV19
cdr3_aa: CASSMSSGTGGRQPQHF
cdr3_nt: TGTGCCAGTAGTATGTCCTCCGGGACAGGAGGAAGGCAGCCCCAGCATTTT

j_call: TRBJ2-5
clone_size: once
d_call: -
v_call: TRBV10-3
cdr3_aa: CASLSEGQETQYF
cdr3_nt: TGTGCCAGCCTTAGCGAAGGCCAAGAGACCCAGTACTTC

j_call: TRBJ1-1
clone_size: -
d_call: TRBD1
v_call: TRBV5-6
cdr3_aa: CASSSGQGVWSFF
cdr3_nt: TGTGCCAGCAGCTCGGGACAGGGAGTCTGGTCTTTCTTT

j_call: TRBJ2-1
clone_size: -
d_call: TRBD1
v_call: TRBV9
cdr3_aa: CASSVAGQGASYNEQFF
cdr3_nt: TGTGCCAGCAGCGTCGCGGGACAGGGGGCATCCTACAATGAGCAGTTCTTC

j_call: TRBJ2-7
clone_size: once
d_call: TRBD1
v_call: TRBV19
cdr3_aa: CASSPNPGQGAYEQYF
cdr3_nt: TGTGCCAGTAGTCCCAACCCGGGACAGGGGGCGTACGAGCAGTACTTC

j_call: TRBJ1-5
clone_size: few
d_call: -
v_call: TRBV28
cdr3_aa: CASSLGGVSNQPQHF
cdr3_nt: TGTGCCAGCAGTTTAGGGGGGGTGAGCAATCAGCCCCAGCATTTT

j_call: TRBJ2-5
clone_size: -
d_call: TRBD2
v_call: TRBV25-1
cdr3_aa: CASSEFGGETQYF
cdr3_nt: TGTGCCAGCAGTGAATTCGGGGGGGAGACCCAGTACTTC

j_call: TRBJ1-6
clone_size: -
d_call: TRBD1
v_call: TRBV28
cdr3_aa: CASTSRTGGYNSPLHF
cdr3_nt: TGTGCCAGCACCTCCCGGACAGGGGGTTATAATTCACCCCTCCACTTT

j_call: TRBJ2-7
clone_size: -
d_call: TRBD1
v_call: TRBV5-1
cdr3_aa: CASSLAGTGGYYEQYF
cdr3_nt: TGCGCCAGCAGCTTGGCAGGGACAGGGGGGTACTACGAGCAGTACTTC

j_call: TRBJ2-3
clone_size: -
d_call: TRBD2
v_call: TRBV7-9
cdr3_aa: CASSPDLGLAGGILKQYF
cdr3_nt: TGTGCCAGCAGCCCCGACCTAGGACTAGCGGGAGGTATCCTGAAGCAGTATTTT

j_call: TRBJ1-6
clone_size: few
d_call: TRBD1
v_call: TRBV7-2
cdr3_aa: CASSLTGTGYNSPLHF
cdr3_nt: TGTGCCAGCAGCTTAACCGGGACAGGGTACAATTCACCCCTCCACTTT

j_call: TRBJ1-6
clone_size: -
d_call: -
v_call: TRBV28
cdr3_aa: CASNSIGGGSYNSPLHF
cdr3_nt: TGTGCCAGCAACTCTATCGGGGGGGGCTCCTATAATTCACCCCTCCACTTT

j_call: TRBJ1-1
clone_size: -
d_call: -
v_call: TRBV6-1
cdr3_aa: CASSDRYEAFF
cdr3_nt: TGTGCCAGCAGTGACAGATACGAAGCTTTCTTT

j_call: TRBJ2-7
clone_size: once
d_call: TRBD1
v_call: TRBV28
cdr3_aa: CASRRTGASYEQYF
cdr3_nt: TGTGCCAGCAGAAGGACAGGGGCCTCCTACGAGCAGTACTTC

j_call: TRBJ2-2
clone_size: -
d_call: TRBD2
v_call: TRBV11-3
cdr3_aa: CASSRLADPNTGELFF
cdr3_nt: TGTGCCAGCAGCAGACTAGCAGATCCGAACACCGGGGAGCTGTTTTTT

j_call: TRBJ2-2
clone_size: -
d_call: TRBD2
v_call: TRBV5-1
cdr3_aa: CASSWGLAGYTGELFF
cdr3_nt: TGCGCCAGCAGCTGGGGACTAGCGGGATACACCGGGGAGCTGTTTTTT

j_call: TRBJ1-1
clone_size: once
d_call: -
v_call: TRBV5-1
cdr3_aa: CASSLAVDSRNTEAFF
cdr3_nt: TGCGCCAGCAGCTTGGCAGTTGACAGTAGGAACACTGAAGCTTTCTTT

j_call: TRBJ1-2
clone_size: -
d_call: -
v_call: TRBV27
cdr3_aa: CASSLTGRYGYTF
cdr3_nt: TGTGCCAGCAGTTTAACAGGGCGCTATGGCTACACCTTC

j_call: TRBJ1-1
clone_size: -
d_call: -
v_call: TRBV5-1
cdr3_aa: CASSSLTAMNTEAFF
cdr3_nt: TGCGCCAGCAGCTCGCTGACAGCGATGAACACTGAAGCTTTCTTT

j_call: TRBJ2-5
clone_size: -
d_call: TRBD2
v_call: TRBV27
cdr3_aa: CASSPRLAGEEETQYF
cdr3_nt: TGTGCCAGCAGCCCCCGACTAGCGGGGGAAGAAGAGACCCAGTACTTC

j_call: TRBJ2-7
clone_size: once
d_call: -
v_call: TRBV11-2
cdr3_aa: CATLLCGFQGRGEQYF
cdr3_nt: TGTGCCACCCTTTTATGCGGTTTCCAGGGGCGGGGGGAGCAGTACTTC

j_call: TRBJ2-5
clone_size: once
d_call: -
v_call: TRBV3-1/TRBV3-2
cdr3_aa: CASSQGISVSGFQETQYF
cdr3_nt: TGTGCCAGCAGCCAAGGAATCTCGGTGTCGGGATTCCAAGAGACCCAGTACTTC

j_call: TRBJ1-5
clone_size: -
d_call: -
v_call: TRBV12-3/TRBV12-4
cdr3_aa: CASTFGQPQHF
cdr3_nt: TGTGCCAGCACCTTCGGTCAGCCCCAGCATTTT

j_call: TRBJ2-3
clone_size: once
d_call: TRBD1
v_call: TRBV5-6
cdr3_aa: CASRRGLDRVQRDTQYF
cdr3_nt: TGTGCCAGCAGAAGAGGCCTGGACAGGGTGCAGAGAGATACGCAGTATTTT

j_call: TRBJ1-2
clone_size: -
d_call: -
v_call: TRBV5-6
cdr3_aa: CASSSYSPVTF
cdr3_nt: TGTGCCAGCAGCTCGTACAGCCCAGTCACCTTC

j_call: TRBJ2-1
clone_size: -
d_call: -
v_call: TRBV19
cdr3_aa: CASNPGDGPSEQFF
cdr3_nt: TGTGCCAGTAATCCAGGGGACGGCCCGAGTGAGCAGTTCTTC

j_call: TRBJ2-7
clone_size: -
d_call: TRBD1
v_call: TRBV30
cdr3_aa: CAWRNRGLSYEQYF
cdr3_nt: TGTGCCTGGAGGAACAGGGGGTTAAGTTACGAGCAGTACTTC

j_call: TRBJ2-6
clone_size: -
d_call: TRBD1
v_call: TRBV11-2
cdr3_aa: CASSRTGAGANVLTF
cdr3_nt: TGTGCCAGCAGCCGAACAGGGGCAGGGGCCAACGTCCTGACTTTC

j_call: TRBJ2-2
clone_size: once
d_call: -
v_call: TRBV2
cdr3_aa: CASTKGAGGVNTGELFF
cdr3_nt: TGTGCCAGCACCAAGGGGGCCGGCGGGGTGAACACCGGGGAGCTGTTTTTT

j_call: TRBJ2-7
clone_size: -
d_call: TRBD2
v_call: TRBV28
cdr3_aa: CASSAAGTSSHEQYF
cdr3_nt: TGTGCCAGCAGTGCAGCCGGGACTAGCTCTCACGAGCAGTACTTC

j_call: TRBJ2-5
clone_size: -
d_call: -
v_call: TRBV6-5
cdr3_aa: CATTVFHFQETQYF
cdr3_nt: TGTGCCACCACAGTTTTCCACTTCCAAGAGACCCAGTACTTC

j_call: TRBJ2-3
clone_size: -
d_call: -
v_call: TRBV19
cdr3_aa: CASSRGRSTDTQYF
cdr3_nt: TGTGCCAGTAGTAGGGGCAGGAGCACAGATACGCAGTATTTT

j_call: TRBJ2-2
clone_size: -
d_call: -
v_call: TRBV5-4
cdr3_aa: CASSLEMRDGELFF
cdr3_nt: TGTGCCAGCAGCTTGGAGATGCGGGACGGGGAGCTGTTTTTT

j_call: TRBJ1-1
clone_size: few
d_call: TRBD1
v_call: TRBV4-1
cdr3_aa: CASSQDPGTGGLAFF
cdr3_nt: TGCGCCAGCAGCCAAGATCCGGGGACAGGGGGGTTGGCTTTCTTT

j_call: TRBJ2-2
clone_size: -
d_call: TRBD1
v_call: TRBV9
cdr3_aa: CASSVDGRRGTGRRTGELFF
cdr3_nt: TGTGCCAGCAGCGTAGACGGGAGGCGCGGGACAGGGAGAAGGACCGGGGAGCTGTTTTTT

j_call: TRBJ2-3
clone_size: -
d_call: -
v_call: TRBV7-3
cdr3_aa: CASSLNGRRDTQYF
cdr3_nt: TGTGCCAGCAGCTTAAACGGTCGTCGGGATACGCAGTATTTT

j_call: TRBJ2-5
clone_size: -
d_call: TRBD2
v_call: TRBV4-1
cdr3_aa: CASSQEVVGGLAQETQYF
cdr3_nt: TGCGCCAGCAGCCAAGAAGTAGTGGGAGGACTAGCGCAGGAGACCCAGTACTTC

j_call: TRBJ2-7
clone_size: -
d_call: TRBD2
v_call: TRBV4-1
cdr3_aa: CASSQDLRLASGGASYEQYF
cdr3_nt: TGCGCCAGCAGCCAAGATCTTAGGTTGGCTAGCGGGGGGGCCTCCTACGAGCAGTACTTC

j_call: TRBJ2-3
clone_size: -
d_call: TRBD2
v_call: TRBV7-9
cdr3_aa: CASSLGLADITDTQYF
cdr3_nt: TGTGCCAGCAGTCTTGGGCTAGCGGACATCACAGATACGCAGTATTTT

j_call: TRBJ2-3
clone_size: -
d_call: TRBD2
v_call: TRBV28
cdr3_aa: CASRGLASSDTQYF
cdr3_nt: TGTGCCAGCAGGGGACTAGCGTCATCAGATACGCAGTATTTT

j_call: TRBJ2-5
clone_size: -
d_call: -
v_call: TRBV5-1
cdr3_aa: CASRGGETQYF
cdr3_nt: TGCGCCAGCCGGGGTGGGGAGACCCAGTACTTC

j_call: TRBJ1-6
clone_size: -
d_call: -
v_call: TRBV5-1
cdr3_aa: CASSLETGGSSNSPLHF
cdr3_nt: TGCGCCAGCAGCTTGGAGACGGGGGGCAGTTCTAATTCACCCCTCCACTTT

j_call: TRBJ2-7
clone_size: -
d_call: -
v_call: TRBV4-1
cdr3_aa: CASSLSPVQGYREQYF
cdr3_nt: TGCGCCAGCAGCCTTTCCCCCGTTCAGGGTTATCGAGAGCAGTACTTC

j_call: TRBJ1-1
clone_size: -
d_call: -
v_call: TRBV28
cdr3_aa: CASSLSSGGTEAFF
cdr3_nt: TGTGCCAGCAGTCTAAGTTCCGGTGGCACTGAAGCTTTCTTT

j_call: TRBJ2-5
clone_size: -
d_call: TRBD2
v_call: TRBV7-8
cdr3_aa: CASSLGLAGGPYLRETQYF
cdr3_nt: TGTGCCAGCAGCTTAGGTCTAGCGGGGGGGCCATATCTCCGGGAGACCCAGTACTTC

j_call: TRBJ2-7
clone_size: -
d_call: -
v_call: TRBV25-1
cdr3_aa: CASSDHYEQYF
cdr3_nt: TGTGCCAGCAGTGACCACTACGAGCAGTACTTC

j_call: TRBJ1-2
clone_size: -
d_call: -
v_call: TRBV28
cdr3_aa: CASSFGGGYGYTF
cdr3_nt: TGTGCCAGCAGTTTCGGGGGGGGCTATGGCTACACCTTC

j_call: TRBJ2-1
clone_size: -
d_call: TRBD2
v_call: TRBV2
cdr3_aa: CASRAGTSGRAPNEQFF
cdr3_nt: TGTGCCAGCAGAGCCGGGACTAGCGGGAGGGCGCCCAATGAGCAGTTCTTC

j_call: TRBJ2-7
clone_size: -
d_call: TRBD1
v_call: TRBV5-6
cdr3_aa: CASSLAPGQGRGEQYF
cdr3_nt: TGTGCCAGCAGCTTGGCTCCGGGACAGGGGAGAGGGGAGCAGTACTTC

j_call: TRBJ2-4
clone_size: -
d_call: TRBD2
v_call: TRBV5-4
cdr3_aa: CASSPGRAVDIQYF
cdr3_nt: TGTGCCAGCAGCCCCGGGAGGGCCGTGGACATTCAGTACTTC

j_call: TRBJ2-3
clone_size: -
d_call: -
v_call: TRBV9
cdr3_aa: CASSPVSTDTQYF
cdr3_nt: TGTGCCAGCAGCCCCGTGTCCACAGATACGCAGTATTTT